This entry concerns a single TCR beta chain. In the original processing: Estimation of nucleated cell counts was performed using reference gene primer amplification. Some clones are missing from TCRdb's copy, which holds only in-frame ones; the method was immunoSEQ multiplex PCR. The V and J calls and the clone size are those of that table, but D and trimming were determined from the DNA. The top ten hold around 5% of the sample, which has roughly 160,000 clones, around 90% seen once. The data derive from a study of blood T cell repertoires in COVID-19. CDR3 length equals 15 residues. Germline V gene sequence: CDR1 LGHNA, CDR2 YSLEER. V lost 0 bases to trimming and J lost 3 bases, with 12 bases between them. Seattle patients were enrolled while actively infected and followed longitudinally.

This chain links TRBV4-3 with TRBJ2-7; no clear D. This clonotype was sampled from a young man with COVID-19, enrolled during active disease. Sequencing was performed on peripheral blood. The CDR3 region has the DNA TGCGCCAGCAGCCAAGAGGTTGGCAGGTACTACGAGCAGTACTTC. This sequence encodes CASSQEVGRYYEQYF.